The clone carrying this TCR beta chain was seen more than once but under ten times. The antigen is undetermined. The same CDR3 arises from other DNA sequences in this sample as well. The CDR3 consists of 11 residues. CDR1 and CDR2 from the germline V gene are SNHLY and FYNNEI. The V end lost 8 bases, the J end lost 3 bases, and 7 bases lay between the germline ends. This sample was taken from a study of shared clonotypes between healthy human individuals. Study-level findings and limits: Memory subsets had estimated richness that was generally smaller than that of naive subsets.

Adults of Caucasian background living in Nashville, Tennessee made up all donors. Partitioning of CD4+ cells yielded a CD45RA+ naive subset and a CD45RA-negative memory subset. Genomic DNA of each subset was evenly split across several immunoSEQ plates. Only in-frame clones appear in the TCRdb table, and some are missing; sequencing was by immunoSEQ multiplex PCR. In the table there are fewer than 3 million clones, around 92% of which are singletons. The TCR was taken from a man younger than 35 in good health. Some clones in this sample may be carry-over from other donors' samples. The chain links TRBV2 to TRBJ1-1; possibly TRBD1 for D (6 bases). The sequenced material came from naive CD4+ T cells from PBMCs. As to subset: CD45RA+ positively selected. The CDR3 is CASQGYTEAFF. In DNA, the CDR3 is TGTGCCAGCCAGGGGTACACTGAAGCTTTCTTT.